This TCR beta chain was recorded in a study of OX40 agonist ivuxolimab in advanced cancers. Using immunoSEQ multiplex PCR, the repertoire was profiled, and TCRdb retains in-frame clones only, with some absent. The sample carries about 70,000 clones, about 73% recorded once. Germline CDR1 is SQVTM and CDR2 is ANQGSEA. V shed 0 bases and J shed 3 bases, with 7 bases lying between them. CDR3 length: 13 residues. The TCR originated in an adult with an advanced solid tumor such as melanoma, head and neck, liver or kidney cancer. Here the sequenced sample was CD4+ or CD8+ T cells sorted from blood, taken in a trial of the OX40 agonist ivuxolimab. The chain has TRBV29-1 and TRBJ2-3; D is unresolved. The CDR3 protein is CSVEEVLTDTQYF. The CDR3 coding sequence is TGCAGCGTTGAAGAAGTACTGACAGATACGCAGTATTTT.